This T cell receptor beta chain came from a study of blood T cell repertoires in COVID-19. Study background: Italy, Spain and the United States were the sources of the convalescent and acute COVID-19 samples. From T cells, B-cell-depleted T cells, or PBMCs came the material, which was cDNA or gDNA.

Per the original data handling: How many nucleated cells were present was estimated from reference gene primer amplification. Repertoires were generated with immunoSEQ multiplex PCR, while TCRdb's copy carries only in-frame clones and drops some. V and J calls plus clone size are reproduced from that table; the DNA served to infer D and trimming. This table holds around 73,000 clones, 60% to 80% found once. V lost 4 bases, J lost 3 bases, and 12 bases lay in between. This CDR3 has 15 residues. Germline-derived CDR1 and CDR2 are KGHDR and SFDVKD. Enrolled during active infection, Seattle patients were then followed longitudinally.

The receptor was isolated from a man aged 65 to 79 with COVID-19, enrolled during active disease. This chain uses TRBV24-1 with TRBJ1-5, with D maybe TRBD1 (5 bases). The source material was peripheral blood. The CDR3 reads CATSEGGGSNQPQHF. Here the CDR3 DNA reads TGTGCCACCAGTGAGGGGGGGGGTTCCAATCAGCCCCAGCATTTT.